The 21 T cell receptor beta chains below were found in one sample sequenced in a study of cytomegalovirus exposure and HLA in healthy donors. The PCR made use of 60 Vbeta and 13 Jbeta primers. The data were produced by immunoSEQ multiplex PCR, yet TCRdb's version contains in-frame clones alone and is incomplete. Its listing shows roughly 46,000 clones. The sequenced sample was PBMCs. These receptor sequences come from a woman between 40 and 55 years old in good health and CMV-seronegative.

V gene TRBV4-3 combines with J gene TRBJ2-7, with TRBD2 matching over 14 bases. J lost 0 bases, V lost 0 bases, and 16 bases had no gene match. The germline V gene has CDR1 LGHNA and CDR2 YSLEER. The CDR3 is 22 amino acids. CDR3 nucleotide sequence: TGCGCCAGCAGCCAAGACTCCTTCCCGGGACTAGCGGGAGCAAGGGGCTCCTACGAGCAGTACTTC. Encoded protein: CASSQDSFPGLAGARGSYEQYF.

The rearrangement links TRBV7-8 to TRBJ2-3; 12 bases agree with TRBD2. The CDR3 sequence is 16 residues long. The V and J ends lost 3 bases and 2 bases, in that order; junction bases with no gene match: 3. Germline loops: CDR1 SGHVS, CDR2 FQNEAQ. CDR3 bases: TGTGCCAGCAGCTTTGGACTAGCGGGGTTCACAGATACGCAGTATTTT. As protein: CASSFGLAGFTDTQYF. The whole variable domain, remainder taken from reference TRBV7-8 and TRBJ2-3, is GAGVSQSPRYKVAKRGQDVALRCDPISGHVSLFWYQQALGQGPEFLTYFQNEAQLDKSGLPSDRFFAERPEGSVSTLKIQRTQQEDSAVYLCASSFGLAGFTDTQYFGPGTRLTVL.

The rearrangement links TRBV5-1 to TRBJ2-5, with 9 bases that match TRBD1. CDR1 and CDR2 from the germline V gene are SGHRS and YFSETQ. This CDR3 comprises 16 residues. V shed 6 bases, J shed 3 bases, and the junction held 12 bases outside the gene matches. CDR3 sequence: CASIPKGTGKEETQYF. CDR3 nucleotide sequence: TGCGCCAGCATCCCCAAAGGGACAGGGAAAGAAGAGACCCAGTACTTC.

V and J are TRBV15 and TRBJ1-5; TRBD1 agrees at 7 bases. CDR1 and CDR2 (germline): LNHNV, YYDKDF (reference sequence). V was pared by 3 bases and J by 4 bases, with 3 bases of the junction left unmatched. The CDR3 runs 14 residues. The CDR3 DNA follows: TGTGCCACCAGCAGGGGACAGACAAATCAGCCCCAGCATTTT. This encodes CATSRGQTNQPQHF.

V and J are TRBV10-3 and TRBJ2-5; D may be TRBD2 (6 bases). The CDR3 consists of 13 residues. V lost 7 bases, J lost 1 base, and 10 bases lay in between. Germline-derived CDR1 and CDR2 are ENHRY and SYGVKD. DNA of the CDR3: TGTGCCATCAAAGGGACTCCCCAAGAGACCCAGTACTTC. It is translated as CAIKGTPQETQYF.

The chain is built from TRBV27 and TRBJ2-7, with 12 positions matching TRBD2. The CDR3 extends over 14 amino acids. Germline V gene lookup returns CDR1 MNHEY and CDR2 SMNVEV (reference sequence). Losses at the gene ends were 2 bases for V and 4 bases for J; bases not matched to a gene: 0. CDR3 sequence reads: CASSLGTSGYEQYF. The CDR3 DNA follows: TGTGCCAGCAGTTTAGGGACTAGCGGGTACGAGCAGTACTTC.

The chain is built from TRBV12-5 and TRBJ2-3; tentative D call: TRBD2 (6 bases). From germline, CDR1 is LGHNT and CDR2 FRNRAP. This CDR3 has 12 residues. Trimming took 0 bases from V and 9 from J, leaving 7 bases between them. The CDR3 is CASGLVGRTQYF. The DNA of the CDR3 is TGTGCTAGTGGTTTGGTAGGGAGGACGCAGTATTTT.

The chain uses TRBV5-6 and TRBJ2-2, with 8 positions matching TRBD1. CDR1 and CDR2 (germline): SGHDT, YYEEEE. The CDR3 has 16 residues. V lost 4 bases, J lost 3 bases, and 8 bases stayed unmatched. The DNA for the CDR3 is TGTGCCAGCAGCGAGCAGGGGGCGCTGGACACCGGGGAGCTGTTTTTT. Amino acids: CASSEQGALDTGELFF. Full variable domain (missing parts from reference TRBV5-6 and TRBJ2-2): DAGVTQSPTHLIKTRGQQVTLRCSPKSGHDTVSWYQQALGQGPQFIFQYYEEEERQRGNFPDRFSGHQFPNYSSELNVNALLLGDSALYLCASSEQGALDTGELFFGEGSRLTVL.

V usage is TRBV5-1 and J usage is TRBJ1-1; TRBD1 agrees at 7 bases. The CDR3 has 14 residues. J gave up 4 bases and V 0 bases, and 3 bases lay outside the gene matches. The germline V gene has CDR1 SGHRS and CDR2 YFSETQ. The CDR3 coding sequence is TGCGCCAGCAGCTTGGGACAGGGAACCACTGAAGCTTTCTTT. Protein product: CASSLGQGTTEAFF.

The chain is built from TRBV7-8 and TRBJ2-1; a possible D gene is TRBD2 (5 bases). Germline assignment: CDR1 SGHVS and CDR2 FQNEAQ. Between the trimmed V and J ends, which lost 1 base and 7 bases, there was a span of 11 bases. This CDR3 spans 14 amino acids. CDR3 DNA: TGTGCCAGCAGCTTAGAATGGGGAGCGAATGAGCAGTTCTTC. The encoded protein is CASSLEWGANEQFF.

The V call is TRBV4-1, the J call TRBJ2-2; a possible D gene is TRBD2 (5 bases). CDR1 is MGHRA and CDR2 is YSYEKL in the germline V gene. V lost 1 base and J lost 2, with 14 bases in between. The CDR3 contains 17 residues. DNA for the CDR3: TGCGCCAGCAGCCAAGTAGTGGAGGAACATAACACCGGGGAGCTGTTTTTT. Translation gives CASSQVVEEHNTGELFF.

The genes are TRBV5-1 and TRBJ2-7; 7 bases are a match to TRBD2. The CDR3 is 14 residues long. Germline V lookup: CDR1 SGHRS, CDR2 YFSETQ. Unmatched junction bases numbered 3, after V lost 3 bases and J lost 0 bases. The CDR3: CASSSSSGSYEQYF. CDR3 sequence (DNA): TGCGCCAGCAGCTCTTCTAGCGGCTCCTACGAGCAGTACTTC.

In regard to this clone: At one of its ends the junction is not consistent with the germline gene, which may arise from a read error. The chain uses TRBV7-2 and TRBJ2-7, with D possibly being TRBD1 (5 bases). This CDR3 comprises 18 residues. Germline loops: CDR1 SGHTA, CDR2 FQGNSA. CDR3 DNA: TGTGCCAGCAGCTCAAGATACCCGGACATCCTCGGATCCTCCGAGCAGTACTTC. Encoded protein: CASSSRYPDILGSSEQYF.

The chain couples TRBV19 to TRBJ1-2; 11 bases fit TRBD1. Germline CDR1 LNHDA, CDR2 SQIVND (reference sequence). The CDR3 contains 14 residues. After removal of 9 bases from V and 5 bases from J, the junction contained 8 bases not matched to a gene. The CDR3: CASRPGQGDYGYTF. CDR3 DNA sequence: TGTGCCAGCCGACCGGGACAGGGGGATTATGGCTACACCTTC.

The chain links TRBV15 to TRBJ1-2; 7 bases agree with TRBD1. CDR3 length: 13 residues. The V segment lost 5 bases and the J segment 8 bases; nucleotides outside the gene matches: 8. Germline loops: CDR1 LNHNV, CDR2 YYDKDF (reference sequence). CDR3 region: CATSLRTGMGYTF. The CDR3 nucleotides are TGTGCCACCAGCCTAAGGACAGGCATGGGCTACACCTTC.

CDR3 nucleotides: TGTGCCTGGACTAGCCAAGGCACCGGGGAGCTGTTTTTT. It codes for CAWTSQGTGELFF. The chain joins TRBV30 to TRBJ2-2; D might be TRBD2 (5 bases). V gave up 4 bases and J gave up 4 bases, with 10 bases separating them. The germline V gene has CDR1 GTSNPN and CDR2 SVGIG (reference sequence). CDR3 length equals 13 residues.

The rearrangement joins TRBV28 to TRBJ2-7; D might be TRBD1 (8 bases). Germline CDR1 reads MDHEN; CDR2 reads SYDVKM. Trimming left V 3 bases short and J 12 bases short, with 21 bases between. The CDR3 runs to 14 residues. CDR3 protein: CASSFGGTGQGMYF. The CDR3 nucleotides read TGTGCCAGCAGTTTCGGGGGGACCGGACAGGGCATGTACTTC.

The chain links TRBV4-2 to TRBJ2-7; maybe TRBD2 (6 bases). Trimming pared 2 bases from V and 7 bases from J, leaving 18 bases between. This CDR3 spans 15 amino acids. Per the germline V gene, CDR1 is LGHNA and CDR2 is YNFKEQ. DNA for the CDR3: TGTGCCAGCAGCCAAAAGTTAGGCGGGACTCAAGAGCAGTACTTC. Translation: CASSQKLGGTQEQYF.

The genes are TRBV28 and TRBJ2-3, with D maybe TRBD2 (5 bases). Germline V gene data show CDR1 as MDHEN and CDR2 as SYDVKM. The V end was cut by 6 bases, the J end by 0 bases, with 7 bases between. The CDR3 runs 13 residues. The DNA of the CDR3 is TGTGCCAGCAGCCCGGGGAGCACAGATACGCAGTATTTT. It translates to CASSPGSTDTQYF.

The rearrangement links TRBV7-9 to TRBJ2-7; D may be TRBD1 (5 bases). Germline assignment: CDR1 SEHNR and CDR2 FQNEAQ (reference sequence). The ends were cut back, 5 bases at V and 5 bases at J, with 28 bases in the middle. The CDR3 totals 18 residues. The CDR3 DNA reads as TGTGCCAGCAGCCGAAGCCTGGTCTTAGGGGCGCAGGCCAACGAGCAGTACTTC. It codes for CASSRSLVLGAQANEQYF.

The chain links TRBV19 to TRBJ1-2; 8 nucleotides match TRBD1. CDR1 and CDR2 from the germline V gene are LNHDA and SQIVND (reference sequence). V lost 7 bases, J lost 5 bases, and 6 bases stayed unmatched. CDR3 size: 13 residues. The CDR3 nucleotides read TGTGCCAGTACAGCGACAGGGGTTTATGGCTACACCTTC. It encodes CASTATGVYGYTF.